A single sample is the source of the 17 T cell receptor beta chains below, sequenced in a study of T cell responses to AZD1222 COVID-19 vaccine. Libraries were prepared by immunoSEQ multiplex PCR; TCRdb keeps only in-frame clonotypes and omits some of them. The table includes about 180,000 clones, 91% detected once. The specimen was peripheral blood, collected on day 0 of AZD1222 vaccination. The receptors were sampled from an adult in good health.

V usage is TRBV10-3 and J usage is TRBJ2-7; D ambiguous. The CDR3 totals 20 residues. Germline V lookup: CDR1 ENHRY, CDR2 SYGVKD. V lost 6 bases and J lost 0, with 30 bases in between. The CDR3 coding sequence is TGTGCCATCAGCCGCAAATCGGAACACCAACTGCGCCTGAGCTCCTACGAGCAGTACTTC. Translated, it gives CAISRKSEHQLRLSSYEQYF.

The chain recombines TRBV30 with TRBJ1-1; possibly TRBD1 for D (5 bases). The CDR3 is 14 amino acids. Trimming shortened V by 2 bases and J by 1 base, and 11 bases separated the two germline ends. From germline, CDR1 is GTSNPN and CDR2 SVGIG (reference sequence). CDR3 in amino acids: CAWSQGAENTEAFF. The CDR3 DNA reads TGTGCCTGGAGTCAAGGGGCTGAGAACACTGAAGCTTTCTTT.

This sequence joins TRBV9 and TRBJ1-6; D gene uncertain. V lost 1 base to trimming and J lost 10 bases, with 9 bases between them. CDR1 is SGDLS and CDR2 is YYNGEE in the germline V gene. The CDR3 has 13 residues. As DNA, the CDR3 is TGTGCCAGCAGCGTATATGATGGGTCACCCCTCCACTTT. As protein: CASSVYDGSPLHF.

This clone was picked up one time. V gene TRBV10-3 combines with J gene TRBJ1-3; no definite D call. V was shortened by 11 bases and J by 5 bases, with 16 bases between the two germline ends. The CDR3 consists of 13 residues. Per germline, CDR1 ENHRY and CDR2 SYGVKD. CDR3 region: CAAPRRRRNTIYF. The CDR3 nucleotides read TGTGCCGCTCCGCGGCGTCGGAGAAACACCATATATTTT.

This clone appeared a single time. The V and J genes are TRBV28 and TRBJ1-2; D unclear. V lost 3 bases and J 7 bases, leaving 12 bases between the germline ends. Looked up from germline, CDR1 is MDHEN and CDR2 is SYDVKM. The CDR3 spans 13 residues. CDR3 coding DNA: TGTGCCAGCAGTTTGACAACCGGGTTTGGCTACACCTTC. The encoded protein is CASSLTTGFGYTF.

The chain links TRBV6-5 to TRBJ2-2, with D possibly matching TRBD2 (6 bases). Germline values: CDR1 MNHEY, CDR2 SVGAGI. Trimming shortened V by 0 bases and J by 4 bases, and 12 bases separated the two germline ends. The CDR3 length is 16 residues. The CDR3 coding sequence is TGTGCCAGCAGTTACTCAGCCCGGGGGAGCACCGGGGAGCTGTTTTTT. Amino acid sequence: CASSYSARGSTGELFF.

The rearrangement links TRBV3-1 (or the pseudogene TRBV3-2) to TRBJ2-2, with no clear D. This CDR3 region has 13 residues. Trimming took off 2 bases at V and 2 bases at J, with 3 bases between the two ends. CDR1 and CDR2 from the germline V gene are LGHDT and YNNKEL (reference sequence). CDR3 coding DNA: TGTGCCAGCAGCCAATCAAACACCGGGGAGCTGTTTTTT. Translation gives CASSQSNTGELFF.

This clone has just one count. The V and J genes are TRBV11-2 and TRBJ1-4, with D perhaps TRBD1 (6 bases). Germline V gene sequence: CDR1 SGHAT, CDR2 FQNNGV. With 5 bases removed from V and 3 bases from J, the gap between germline ends came to 16 bases. This CDR3 is 16 amino acids long. The CDR3 coding sequence is TGTGCCAGCAGCCGCGGGCGGGGGGCGTCTAATGAAAAACTGTTTTTT. It is translated as CASSRGRGASNEKLFF.

This sequence joins TRBV20-1 and TRBJ1-1; D remains unclear. Trimming removed 3 bases at V and 5 bases at J, with 10 bases between. The CDR3 contains 12 residues. CDR1 is DFQATT and CDR2 is SNEGSKA in the germline V gene (reference sequence). The chain's CDR3 is CSASGDLTEAFF. CDR3 nucleotides: TGCAGTGCTAGTGGCGATTTAACTGAAGCTTTCTTT.

The rearrangement joins TRBV27 to TRBJ2-4; perhaps TRBD1 as D (5 bases). Germline values: CDR1 MNHEY, CDR2 SMNVEV (reference sequence). The CDR3 runs to 15 residues. With 2 bases removed from V and 0 bases from J, the gap between germline ends came to 8 bases. The CDR3 here is CASSLGALAKNIQYF. Here the CDR3 DNA reads TGTGCCAGCAGTTTAGGGGCCCTAGCCAAAAACATTCAGTACTTC.

The V call is TRBV6-2 or TRBV6-3, the J call TRBJ1-1; D is unclear. CDR1 and CDR2 (germline): MNHEY, SVGEGT. Trimming shortened V by 6 bases and J by 1 base, and 9 bases separated the two germline ends. This CDR3 region has 13 residues. CDR3 sequence: CASSHRQNTEAFF. CDR3 nucleotide sequence: TGTGCCAGCAGCCACCGACAGAACACTGAAGCTTTCTTT.

V and J are TRBV19 and TRBJ1-5, with 12 bases that match TRBD1. Germline assignment: CDR1 LNHDA and CDR2 SQIVND (reference sequence). The CDR3 runs 14 residues. V trimming: 4 bases; J trimming: 7 bases; junction bases outside the gene matches: 2. CDR3 nucleotide sequence: TGTGCCAGTAGTACCGGGACAGGGGGCCAGCCCCAGCATTTT. Translating gives CASSTGTGGQPQHF.

The chain employs TRBV12-3 or TRBV12-4 and TRBJ1-5; D not certain. Trimming took 2 bases from V and 5 from J, leaving 7 bases between them. The CDR3 consists of 13 residues. The CDR3 loop is CASSLRMDQPQHF. The CDR3 DNA reads TGTGCCAGCAGTTTAAGGATGGATCAGCCCCAGCATTTT.

V gene TRBV7-8 combines with J gene TRBJ1-3, with TRBD1 identical over 7 bases. V lost 5 bases and J lost 3; bases outside the gene matches: 10. The CDR3 is made up of 16 amino acids. Per the germline V gene, CDR1 is SGHVS and CDR2 is FQNEAQ. Here the CDR3 reads CASSSATGSGGNTIYF. CDR3 bases: TGTGCCAGCAGCAGTGCGACAGGGTCCGGTGGAAACACCATATATTTT.

Turning to this clone: Other DNA sequences in this sample translate to the same CDR3. The genes are TRBV28 and TRBJ1-2; tentative D call: TRBD1 (6 bases). CDR1 and CDR2 from the germline V gene are MDHEN and SYDVKM. V gave up 3 bases and J gave up 4 bases, with 12 bases separating them. This CDR3 has 14 residues. This CDR3 reads CASSLGGAGYGYTF. CDR3 nucleotides: TGTGCCAGCAGTTTGGGGGGGGCAGGCTATGGCTACACCTTC.

The CDR3 coding sequence is TGCGCCAGCAGCCCCCGGGACCGGACCTACAATGAGCAGTTCTTC. Encoded protein: CASSPRDRTYNEQFF. This sequence joins TRBV5-1 and TRBJ2-1; the D call may be TRBD1 or TRBD2 (5 bases each). This CDR3 region has 15 residues. The V gene lost 4 bases and the J gene lost 2 bases, with 13 bases spanning the gap. The germline V gene has CDR1 SGHRS and CDR2 YFSETQ.

CDR3 amino acids: CASSEDRVGYEQYF. The CDR3 DNA sequence: TGTGCCAGCAGCGAGGACAGGGTGGGCTACGAGCAGTACTTC. J is TRBJ2-7 and V is TRBV7-9; 8 bases are shared with TRBD1. The V gene end was trimmed by 5 bases and the J gene end by 3 bases; junction bases not matched to a gene: 6. Germline V gene lookup returns CDR1 SEHNR and CDR2 FQNEAQ (reference sequence). The CDR3 has 14 residues.